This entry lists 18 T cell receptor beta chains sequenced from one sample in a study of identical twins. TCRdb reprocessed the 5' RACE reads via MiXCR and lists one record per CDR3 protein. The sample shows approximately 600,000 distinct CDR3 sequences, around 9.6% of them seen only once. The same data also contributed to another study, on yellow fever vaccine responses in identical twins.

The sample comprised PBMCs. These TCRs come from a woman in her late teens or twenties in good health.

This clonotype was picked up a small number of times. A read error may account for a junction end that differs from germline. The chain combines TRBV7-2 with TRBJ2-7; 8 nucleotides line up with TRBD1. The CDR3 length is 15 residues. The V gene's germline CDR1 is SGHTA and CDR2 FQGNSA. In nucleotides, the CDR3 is TGTGCCAGCAGCCCCCGGACAGGGTGGGCGTGGGAGCAGCACTTC. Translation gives CASSPRTGWAWEQHF. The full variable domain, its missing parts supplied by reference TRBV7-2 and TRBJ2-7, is GAGVSQSPSNKVTEKGKDVELRCDPISGHTALYWYRQSLGQGLEFLIYFQGNSAPDKSGLPSDRFSAERTGGSVSTLTIQRTQQEDSAVYLCASSPRTGWAWEQHFGPGTRLTVT.

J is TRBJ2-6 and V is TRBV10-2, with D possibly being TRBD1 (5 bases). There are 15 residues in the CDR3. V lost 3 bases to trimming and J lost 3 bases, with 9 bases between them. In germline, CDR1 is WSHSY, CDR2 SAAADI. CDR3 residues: CASSDIGVGANVLTF. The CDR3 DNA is TGCGCCAGCAGTGACATAGGGGTTGGGGCCAACGTCCTGACTTTC.

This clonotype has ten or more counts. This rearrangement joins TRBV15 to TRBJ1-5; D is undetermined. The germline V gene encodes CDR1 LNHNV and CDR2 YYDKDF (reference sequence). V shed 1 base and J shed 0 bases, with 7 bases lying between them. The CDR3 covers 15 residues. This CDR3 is CATSRGGLSNQPQHF. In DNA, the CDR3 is TGTGCCACCAGCAGAGGAGGGCTTAGCAATCAGCCCCAGCATTTT.

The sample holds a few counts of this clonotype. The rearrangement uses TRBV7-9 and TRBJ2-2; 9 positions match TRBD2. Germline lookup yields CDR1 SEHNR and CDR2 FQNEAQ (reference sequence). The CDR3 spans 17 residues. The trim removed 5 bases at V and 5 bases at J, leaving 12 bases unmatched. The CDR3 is CASSHRLADLMTGELFF. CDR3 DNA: TGTGCCAGCAGCCACCGACTAGCGGACCTGATGACCGGGGAGCTGTTTTTT. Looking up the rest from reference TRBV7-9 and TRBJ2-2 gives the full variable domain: DTGVSQNPRHKITKRGQNVTFRCDPISEHNRLYWYRQTLGQGPEFLTYFQNEAQLEKSRLLSDRFSAERPKGSFSTLEIQRTEQGDSAMYLCASSHRLADLMTGELFFGEGSRLTVL.

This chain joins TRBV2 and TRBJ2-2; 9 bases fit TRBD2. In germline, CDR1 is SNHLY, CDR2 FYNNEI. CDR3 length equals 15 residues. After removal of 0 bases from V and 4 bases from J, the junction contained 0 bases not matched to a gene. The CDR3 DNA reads TGTGCCAGCAGTGAAGCGCGGGGGGGCACCGGGGAGCTGTTTTTT. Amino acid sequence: CASSEARGGTGELFF. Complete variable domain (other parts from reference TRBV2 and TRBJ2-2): EPEVTQTPSHQVTQMGQEVILRCVPISNHLYFYWYRQILGQKVEFLVSFYNNEISEKSEIFDDQFSVERPDGSNFTLKIRSTKLEDSAMYFCASSEARGGTGELFFGEGSRLTVL.

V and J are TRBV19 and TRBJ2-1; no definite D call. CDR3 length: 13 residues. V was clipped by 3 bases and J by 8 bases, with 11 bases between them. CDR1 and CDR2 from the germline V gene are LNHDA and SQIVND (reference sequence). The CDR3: CASSITLVHEQFF. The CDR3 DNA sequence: TGTGCCAGTAGTATCACCCTAGTACATGAGCAGTTCTTC.

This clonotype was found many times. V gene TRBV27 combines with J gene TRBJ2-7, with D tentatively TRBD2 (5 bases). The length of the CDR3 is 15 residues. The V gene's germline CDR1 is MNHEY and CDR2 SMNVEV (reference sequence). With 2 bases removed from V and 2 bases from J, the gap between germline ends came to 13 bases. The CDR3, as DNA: TGTGCCAGCAGTTTAAGCGGAGTCGGTACCTACGAGCAGTACTTC. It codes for CASSLSGVGTYEQYF.

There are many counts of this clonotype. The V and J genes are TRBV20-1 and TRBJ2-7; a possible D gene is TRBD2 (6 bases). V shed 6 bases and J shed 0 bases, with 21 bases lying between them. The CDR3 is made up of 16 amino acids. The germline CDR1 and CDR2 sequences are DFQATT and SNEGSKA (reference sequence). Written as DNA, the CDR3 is TGCAGTGCCCCCGCGGCTAACGCGGGGTACTCCTACGAGCAGTACTTC. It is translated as CSAPAANAGYSYEQYF.

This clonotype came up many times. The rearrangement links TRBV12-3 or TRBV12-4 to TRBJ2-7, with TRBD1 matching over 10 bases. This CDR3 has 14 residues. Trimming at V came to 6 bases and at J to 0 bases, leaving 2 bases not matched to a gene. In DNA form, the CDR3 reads TGTGCCAGCAGCCGGACAGGGGGCTCCTACGAGCAGTACTTC. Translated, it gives CASSRTGGSYEQYF.

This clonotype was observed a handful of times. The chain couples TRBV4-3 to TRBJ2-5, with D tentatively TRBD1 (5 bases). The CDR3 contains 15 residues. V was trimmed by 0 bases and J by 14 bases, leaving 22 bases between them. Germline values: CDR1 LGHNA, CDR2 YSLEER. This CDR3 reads CASSQDKVGRSPPYF. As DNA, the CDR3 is TGCGCCAGCAGCCAAGATAAGGTGGGGCGGAGCCCTCCCTACTTC.

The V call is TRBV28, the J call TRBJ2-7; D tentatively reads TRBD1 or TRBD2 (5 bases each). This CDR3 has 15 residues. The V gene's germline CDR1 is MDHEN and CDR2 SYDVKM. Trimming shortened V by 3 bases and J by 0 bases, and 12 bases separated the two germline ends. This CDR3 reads CASSFRDGNSYEQYF. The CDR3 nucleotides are TGTGCCAGCAGTTTTAGGGACGGAAACTCCTACGAGCAGTACTTC.

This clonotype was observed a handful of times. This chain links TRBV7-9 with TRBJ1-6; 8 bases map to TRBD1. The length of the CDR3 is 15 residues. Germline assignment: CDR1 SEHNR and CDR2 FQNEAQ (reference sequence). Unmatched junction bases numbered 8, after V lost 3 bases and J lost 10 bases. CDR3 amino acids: CASSFLQGVGSPLHF. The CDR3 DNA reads TGTGCCAGCAGCTTCTTACAGGGGGTCGGGTCACCCCTCCACTTT.

CDR3 sequence: CASAGASGTSYNEQFF. Written as DNA, the CDR3 is TGCGCCAGCGCTGGGGCTAGCGGGACTTCCTACAATGAGCAGTTCTTC. J is TRBJ2-1 and V is TRBV4-1; 9 positions match TRBD2. This CDR3 is 16 amino acids long. Germline-derived CDR1 and CDR2 are MGHRA and YSYEKL. V gave up 8 bases and J gave up 1 base; unmatched junction bases: 9.

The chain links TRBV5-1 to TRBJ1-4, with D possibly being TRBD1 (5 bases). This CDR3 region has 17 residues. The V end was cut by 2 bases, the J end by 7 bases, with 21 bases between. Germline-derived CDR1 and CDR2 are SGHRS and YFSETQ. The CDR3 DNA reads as TGCGCCAGCAGCTTAGACGGACTGGGGGACGGGGGTGAAAAACTGTTTTTT. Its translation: CASSLDGLGDGGEKLFF.

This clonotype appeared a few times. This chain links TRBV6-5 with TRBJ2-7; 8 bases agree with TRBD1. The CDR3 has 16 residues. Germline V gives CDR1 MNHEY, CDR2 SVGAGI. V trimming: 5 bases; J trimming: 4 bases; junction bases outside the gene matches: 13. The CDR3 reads CASSHILRGRFYEQYF. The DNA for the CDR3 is TGTGCCAGCAGTCACATACTCAGGGGGCGCTTTTACGAGCAGTACTTC.

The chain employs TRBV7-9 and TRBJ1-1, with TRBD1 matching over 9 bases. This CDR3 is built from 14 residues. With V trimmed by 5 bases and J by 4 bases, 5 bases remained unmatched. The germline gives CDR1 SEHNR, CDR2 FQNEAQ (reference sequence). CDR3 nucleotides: TGTGCCAGCAGCCCGGACAGGGGAGTCACTGAAGCTTTCTTT. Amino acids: CASSPDRGVTEAFF.

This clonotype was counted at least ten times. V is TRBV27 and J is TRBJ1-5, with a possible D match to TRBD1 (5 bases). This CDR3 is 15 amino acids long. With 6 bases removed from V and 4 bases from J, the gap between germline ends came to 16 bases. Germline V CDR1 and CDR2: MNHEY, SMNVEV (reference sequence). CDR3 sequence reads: CASSPGLPWNQPQHF. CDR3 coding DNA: TGTGCCAGCAGCCCGGGACTCCCCTGGAATCAGCCCCAGCATTTT.

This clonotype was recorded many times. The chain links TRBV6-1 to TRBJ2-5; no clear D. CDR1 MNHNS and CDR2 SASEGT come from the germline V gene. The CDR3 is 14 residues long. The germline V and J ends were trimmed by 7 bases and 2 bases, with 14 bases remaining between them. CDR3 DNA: TGTGCCAGCAACCCCATGCCGGAACAAGAGACCCAGTACTTC. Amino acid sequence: CASNPMPEQETQYF.